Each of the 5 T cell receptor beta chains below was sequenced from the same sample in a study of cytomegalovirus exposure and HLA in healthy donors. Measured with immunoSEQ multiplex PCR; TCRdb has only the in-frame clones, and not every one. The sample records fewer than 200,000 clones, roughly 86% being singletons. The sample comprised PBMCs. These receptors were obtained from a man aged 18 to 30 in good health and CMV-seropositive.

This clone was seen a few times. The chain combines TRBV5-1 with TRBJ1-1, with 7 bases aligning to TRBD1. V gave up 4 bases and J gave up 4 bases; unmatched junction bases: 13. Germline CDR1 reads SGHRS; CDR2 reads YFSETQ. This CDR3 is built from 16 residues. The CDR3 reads CASSPGQEATFTEAFF. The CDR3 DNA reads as TGCGCCAGCAGCCCTGGACAGGAGGCGACATTCACTGAAGCTTTCTTT. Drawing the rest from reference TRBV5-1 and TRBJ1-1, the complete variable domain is KAGVTQTPRYLIKTRGQQVTLSCSPISGHRSVSWYQQTPGQGLQFLFEYFSETQRNKGNFPGRFSGRQFSNSRSEMNVSTLELGDSALYLCASSPGQEATFTEAFFGQGTRLTVV.

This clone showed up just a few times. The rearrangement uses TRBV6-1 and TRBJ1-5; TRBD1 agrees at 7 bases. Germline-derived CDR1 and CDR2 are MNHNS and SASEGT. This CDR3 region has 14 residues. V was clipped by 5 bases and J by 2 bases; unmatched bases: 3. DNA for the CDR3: TGTGCCAGCAGTCCCGGACAGGGCAATCAGCCCCAGCATTTT. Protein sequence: CASSPGQGNQPQHF.

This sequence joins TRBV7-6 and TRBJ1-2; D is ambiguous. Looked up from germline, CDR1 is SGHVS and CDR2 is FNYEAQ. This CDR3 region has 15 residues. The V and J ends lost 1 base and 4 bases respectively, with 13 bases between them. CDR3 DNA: TGTGCCAGCAGCTTAGATCCAGGAACCTTCTATGGCTACACCTTC. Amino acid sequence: CASSLDPGTFYGYTF.

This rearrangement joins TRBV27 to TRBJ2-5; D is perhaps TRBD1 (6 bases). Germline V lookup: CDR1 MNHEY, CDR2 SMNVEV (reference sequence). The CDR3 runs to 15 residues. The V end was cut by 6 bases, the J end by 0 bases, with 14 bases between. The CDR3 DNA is TGTGCCAGCAGCCCGTCAGGGGCGTACCAAGAGACCCAGTACTTC. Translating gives CASSPSGAYQETQYF.

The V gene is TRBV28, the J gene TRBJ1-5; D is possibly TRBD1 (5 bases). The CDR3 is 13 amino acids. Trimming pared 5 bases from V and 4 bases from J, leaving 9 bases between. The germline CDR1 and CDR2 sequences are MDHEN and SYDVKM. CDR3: CASSPGLNQPQHF. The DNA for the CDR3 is TGTGCCAGCAGTCCGGGACTTAATCAGCCCCAGCATTTT.